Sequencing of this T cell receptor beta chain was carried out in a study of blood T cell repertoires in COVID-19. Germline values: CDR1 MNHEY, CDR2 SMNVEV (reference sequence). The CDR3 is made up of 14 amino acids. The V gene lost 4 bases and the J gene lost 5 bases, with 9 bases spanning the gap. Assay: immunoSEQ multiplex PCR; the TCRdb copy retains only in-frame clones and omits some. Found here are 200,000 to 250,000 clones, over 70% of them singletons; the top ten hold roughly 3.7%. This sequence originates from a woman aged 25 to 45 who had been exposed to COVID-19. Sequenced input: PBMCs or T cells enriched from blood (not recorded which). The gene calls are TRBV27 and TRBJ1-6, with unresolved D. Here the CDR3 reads CASSWTPNNSPLHF. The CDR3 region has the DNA TGTGCCAGCAGTTGGACTCCCAATAATTCACCCCTCCACTTT.